This T cell receptor beta chain derives from a study of T cells after yellow fever vaccination. Study details: Fractions of low cell number were prepared using SMART-Seq v4 Ultra Low Input. Whole-study results and caveats: Contamination of FACS-sorted repertoires by abundant clonotypes from the bulk population could occur. Secondary responses were weaker yet peaked faster, day 5 versus 15.

For this clonotype: Its matching antigen is unknown.

The CDR3 covers 14 residues. Trimming shortened V by 0 bases and J by 2 bases, and 6 bases separated the two germline ends. Germline CDR1 reads SGHRS; CDR2 reads YFSETQ. TCRdb reanalysed the 5' RACE reads using MiXCR and keeps one entry per CDR3 protein. The data contain approximately 250,000 distinct CDR3 sequences, approximately 5.2% of them seen just once; the ten biggest clones take up roughly 3.5%. The receptor was derived from a man aged 18 to 30 who received the YFV17D yellow fever vaccine. Sequenced material: CD4+ T cells sorted from PBMCs, taken on the day of the yellow fever booster vaccination. The chain has TRBV5-1 and TRBJ1-3; unclear D gene. The CDR3 region is CASSLGWAGNTIYF. CDR3 DNA sequence: TGCGCCAGCAGCTTGGGATGGGCTGGAAACACCATATATTTT.